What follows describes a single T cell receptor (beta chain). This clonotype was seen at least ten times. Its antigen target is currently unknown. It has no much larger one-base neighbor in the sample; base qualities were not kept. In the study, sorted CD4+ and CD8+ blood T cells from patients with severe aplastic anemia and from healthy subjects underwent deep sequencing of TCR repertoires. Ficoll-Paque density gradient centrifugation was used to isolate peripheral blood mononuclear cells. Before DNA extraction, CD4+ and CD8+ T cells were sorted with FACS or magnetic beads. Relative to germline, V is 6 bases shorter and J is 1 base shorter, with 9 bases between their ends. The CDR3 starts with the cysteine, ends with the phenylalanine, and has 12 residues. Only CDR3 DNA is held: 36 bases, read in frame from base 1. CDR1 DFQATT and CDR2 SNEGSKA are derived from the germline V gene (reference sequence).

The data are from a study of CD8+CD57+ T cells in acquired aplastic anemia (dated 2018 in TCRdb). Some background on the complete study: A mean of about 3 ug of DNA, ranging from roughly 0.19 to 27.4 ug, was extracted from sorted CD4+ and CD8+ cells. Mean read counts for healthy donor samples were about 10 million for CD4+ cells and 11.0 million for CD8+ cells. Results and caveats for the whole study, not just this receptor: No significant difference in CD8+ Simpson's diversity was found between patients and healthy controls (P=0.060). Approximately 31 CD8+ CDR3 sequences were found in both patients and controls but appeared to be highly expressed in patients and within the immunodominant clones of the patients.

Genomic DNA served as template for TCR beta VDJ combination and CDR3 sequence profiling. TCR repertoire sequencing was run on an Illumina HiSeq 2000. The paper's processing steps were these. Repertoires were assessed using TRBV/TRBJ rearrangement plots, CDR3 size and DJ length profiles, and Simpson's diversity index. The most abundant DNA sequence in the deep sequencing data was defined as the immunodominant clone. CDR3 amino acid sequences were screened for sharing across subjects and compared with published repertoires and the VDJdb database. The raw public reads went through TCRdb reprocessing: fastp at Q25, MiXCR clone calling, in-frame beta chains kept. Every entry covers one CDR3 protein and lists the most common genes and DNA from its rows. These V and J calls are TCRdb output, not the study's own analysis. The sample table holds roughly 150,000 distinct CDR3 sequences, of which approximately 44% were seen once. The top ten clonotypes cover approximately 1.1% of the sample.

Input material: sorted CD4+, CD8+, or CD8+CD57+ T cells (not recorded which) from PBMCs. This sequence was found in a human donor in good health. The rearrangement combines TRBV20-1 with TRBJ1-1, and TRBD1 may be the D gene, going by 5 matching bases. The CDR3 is CSAGTENTEAFF. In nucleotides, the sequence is TGCAGTGCAGGGACGGAGAACACTGAAGCTTTCTTT.